The rows below give T cell receptor beta chains drawn from one sample of a study of monozygotic twins with inflammatory bowel disease. TCRdb re-called the 5' RACE reads; every CDR3 protein appears as one record, without DNA. The sample has more than 300,000 distinct CDR3 sequences. Sequencing used blood. Every receptor here comes from a human donor with ulcerative colitis or Crohn's disease, or a healthy co-twin of an affected twin (not recorded which). Each CDR3 is given with its conserved first and last residue. The order of the fields is J gene, V gene, CDR3 protein.

J: TRBJ1-2; V: TRBV20-1; CDR3: CSARPGQGAYGYTF
J: TRBJ2-5; V: TRBV28; CDR3: CASSSAGGKKETQYF
J: TRBJ2-5; V: TRBV6-2/TRBV6-3; CDR3: CASSYGLDRGLGETQYF
J: TRBJ1-1; V: TRBV25-1; CDR3: CASSERFEAFF
J: TRBJ2-5; V: TRBV29-1; CDR3: CSVELSRRSAGETQYF
J: TRBJ1-6; V: TRBV12-3/TRBV12-4; CDR3: CASSSLPSSPLHF
J: TRBJ2-7; V: TRBV27; CDR3: CASSYTMLAIYEQYF
J: TRBJ1-4; V: TRBV4-3; CDR3: CASSQGVGAKREKLFF
J: TRBJ1-1; V: TRBV7-9; CDR3: CASSTRGANTEAFF
J: TRBJ2-1; V: TRBV24-1; CDR3: CATSDGKTGAPYNEQFF
J: TRBJ2-5; V: TRBV29-1; CDR3: CSVEQVPGETQYF
J: TRBJ1-1; V: TRBV7-2; CDR3: CASSSGTYNTEAFF
J: TRBJ2-7; V: TRBV6-5; CDR3: CASSYRDLASYEQYF
J: TRBJ1-6; V: TRBV20-1; CDR3: CSASRGTLRPYNSPLHF
J: TRBJ2-7; V: TRBV12-3/TRBV12-4; CDR3: CASSRRTGGQDYEQYF